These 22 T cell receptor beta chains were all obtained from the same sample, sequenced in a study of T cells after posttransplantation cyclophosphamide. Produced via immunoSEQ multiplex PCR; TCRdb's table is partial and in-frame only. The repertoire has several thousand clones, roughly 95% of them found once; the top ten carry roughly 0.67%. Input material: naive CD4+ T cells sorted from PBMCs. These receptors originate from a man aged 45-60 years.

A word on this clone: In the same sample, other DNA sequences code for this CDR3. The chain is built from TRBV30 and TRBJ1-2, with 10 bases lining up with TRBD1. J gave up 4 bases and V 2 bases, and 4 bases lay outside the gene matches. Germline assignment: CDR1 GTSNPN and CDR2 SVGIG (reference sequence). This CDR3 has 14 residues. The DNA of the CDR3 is TGTGCCTGGAGTACAAGGACAGGGGGCTATGGCTACACCTTC. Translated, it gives CAWSTRTGGYGYTF.

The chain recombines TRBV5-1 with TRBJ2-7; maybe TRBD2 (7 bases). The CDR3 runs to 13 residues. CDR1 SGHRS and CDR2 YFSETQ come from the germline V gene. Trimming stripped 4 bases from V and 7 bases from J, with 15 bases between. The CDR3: CASSDWTAGEQYF. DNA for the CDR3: TGCGCCAGCAGCGACTGGACAGCGGGGGAGCAGTACTTC.

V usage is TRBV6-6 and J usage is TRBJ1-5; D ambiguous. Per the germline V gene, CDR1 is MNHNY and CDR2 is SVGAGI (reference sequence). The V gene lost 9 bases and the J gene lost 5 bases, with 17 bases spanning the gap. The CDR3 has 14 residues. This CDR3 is CASARVETYQPQHF. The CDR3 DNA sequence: TGTGCCAGTGCTCGGGTCGAAACCTATCAGCCCCAGCATTTT.

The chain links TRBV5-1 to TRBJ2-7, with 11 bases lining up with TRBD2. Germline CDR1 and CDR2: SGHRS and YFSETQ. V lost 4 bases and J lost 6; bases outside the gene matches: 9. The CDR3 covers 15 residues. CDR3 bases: TGCGCCAGCAGCGAGGCCGGGACTAGCGGCTCCGAGCAGTACTTC. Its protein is CASSEAGTSGSEQYF.

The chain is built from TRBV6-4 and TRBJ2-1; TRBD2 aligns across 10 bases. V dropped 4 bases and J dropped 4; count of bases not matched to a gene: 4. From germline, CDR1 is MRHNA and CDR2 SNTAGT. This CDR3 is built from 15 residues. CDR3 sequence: CASSASGREYNEQFF. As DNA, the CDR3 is TGTGCCAGCAGTGCCAGCGGGAGGGAATACAATGAGCAGTTCTTC.

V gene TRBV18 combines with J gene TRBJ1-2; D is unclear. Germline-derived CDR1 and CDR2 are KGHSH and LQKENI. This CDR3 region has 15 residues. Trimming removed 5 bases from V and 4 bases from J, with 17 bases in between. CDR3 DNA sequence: TGTGCCAGCTCATATAGCGACGCGGGAGGCTATGGCTACACCTTC. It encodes CASSYSDAGGYGYTF. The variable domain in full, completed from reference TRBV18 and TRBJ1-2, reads NAGVMQNPRHLVRRRGQEARLRCSPMKGHSHVYWYRQLPEEGLKFMVYLQKENIIDESGMPKERFSAEFPKEGPSILRIQQVVRGDSAAYFCASSYSDAGGYGYTFGSGTRLTVV.

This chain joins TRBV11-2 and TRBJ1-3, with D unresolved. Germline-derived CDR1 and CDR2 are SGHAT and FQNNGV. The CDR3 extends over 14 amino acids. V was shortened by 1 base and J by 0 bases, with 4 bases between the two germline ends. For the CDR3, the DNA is TGTGCCAGCAGCTTAGGAGACTCTGGAAACACCATATATTTT. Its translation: CASSLGDSGNTIYF.

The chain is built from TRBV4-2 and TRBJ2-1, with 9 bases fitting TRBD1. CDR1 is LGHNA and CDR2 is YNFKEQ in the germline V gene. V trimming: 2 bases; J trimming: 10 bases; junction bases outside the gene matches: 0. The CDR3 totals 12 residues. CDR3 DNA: TGTGCCAGCAGCCAAACAGGGGGCGAGCAGTTCTTC. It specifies CASSQTGGEQFF.

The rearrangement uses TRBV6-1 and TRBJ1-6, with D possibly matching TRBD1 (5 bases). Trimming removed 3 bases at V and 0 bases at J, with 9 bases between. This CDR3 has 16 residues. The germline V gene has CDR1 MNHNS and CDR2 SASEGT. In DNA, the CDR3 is TGTGCCAGCAGTGACGACAGTAGCTCCTATAATTCACCCCTCCACTTT. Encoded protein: CASSDDSSSYNSPLHF.

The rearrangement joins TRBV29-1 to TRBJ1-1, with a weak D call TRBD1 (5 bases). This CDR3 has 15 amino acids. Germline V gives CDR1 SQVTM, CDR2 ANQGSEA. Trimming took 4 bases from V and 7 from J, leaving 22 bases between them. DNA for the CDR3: TGCAGCGTTGTGAGAACCTCAGGGATCGGGGGTGAAGCTTTCTTT. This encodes CSVVRTSGIGGEAFF.

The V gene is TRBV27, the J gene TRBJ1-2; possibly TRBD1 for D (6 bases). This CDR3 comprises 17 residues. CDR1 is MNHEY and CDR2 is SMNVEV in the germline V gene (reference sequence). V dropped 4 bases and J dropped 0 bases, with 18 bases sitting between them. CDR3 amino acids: CASSSPRGAGPNYGYTF. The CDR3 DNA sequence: TGTGCCAGCAGTTCGCCTCGGGGGGCAGGCCCTAACTATGGCTACACCTTC.

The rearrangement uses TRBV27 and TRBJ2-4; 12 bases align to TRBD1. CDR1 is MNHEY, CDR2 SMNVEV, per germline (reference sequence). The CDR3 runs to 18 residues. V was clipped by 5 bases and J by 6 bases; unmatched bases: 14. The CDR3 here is CASSIVPGTGGRRNIQYF. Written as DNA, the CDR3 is TGTGCCAGCAGTATTGTTCCCGGGACAGGGGGCAGGAGAAACATTCAGTACTTC.

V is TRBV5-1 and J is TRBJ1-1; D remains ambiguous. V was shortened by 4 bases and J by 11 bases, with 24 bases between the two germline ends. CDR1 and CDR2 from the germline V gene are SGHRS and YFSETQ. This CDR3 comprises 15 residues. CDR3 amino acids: CASSARGSAPYMAFF. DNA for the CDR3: TGCGCCAGCAGCGCCCGAGGATCCGCGCCCTATATGGCTTTCTTT.

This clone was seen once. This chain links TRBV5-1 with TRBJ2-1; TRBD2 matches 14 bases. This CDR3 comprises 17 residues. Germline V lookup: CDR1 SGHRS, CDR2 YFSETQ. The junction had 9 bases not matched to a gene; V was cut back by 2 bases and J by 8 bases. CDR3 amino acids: CASSFLVTSGRVDEQFF. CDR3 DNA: TGCGCCAGCAGCTTCCTGGTGACTAGCGGGAGGGTGGATGAGCAGTTCTTC.

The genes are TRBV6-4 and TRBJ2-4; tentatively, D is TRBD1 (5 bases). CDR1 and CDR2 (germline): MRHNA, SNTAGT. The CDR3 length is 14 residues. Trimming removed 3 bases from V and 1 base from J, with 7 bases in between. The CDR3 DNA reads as TGTGCCAGCAGTGAGACAGAGGCCAAAAACATTCAGTACTTC. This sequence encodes CASSETEAKNIQYF.

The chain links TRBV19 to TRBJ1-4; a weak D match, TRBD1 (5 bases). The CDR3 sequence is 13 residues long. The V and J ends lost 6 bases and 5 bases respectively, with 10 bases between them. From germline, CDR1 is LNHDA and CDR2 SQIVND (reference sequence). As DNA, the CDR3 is TGTGCCAGTAGATTGCAGGGAAATGAAAAACTGTTTTTT. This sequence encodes CASRLQGNEKLFF.

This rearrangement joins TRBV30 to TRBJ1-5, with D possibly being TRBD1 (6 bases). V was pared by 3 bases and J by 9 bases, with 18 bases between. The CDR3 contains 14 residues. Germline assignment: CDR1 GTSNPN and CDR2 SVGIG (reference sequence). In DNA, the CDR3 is TGTGCCTGGAGCCCAGGACAGATCTTTTGGCCCCAGCATTTT. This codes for CAWSPGQIFWPQHF.

Here the CDR3 reads CASRGGQGAGQPQHF. The CDR3 DNA reads TGTGCCAGCAGGGGGGGACAGGGGGCTGGTCAGCCCCAGCATTTT. V gene TRBV2 combines with J gene TRBJ1-5, with 12 bases fitting TRBD1. CDR3 size: 15 residues. In germline, CDR1 is SNHLY, CDR2 FYNNEI. The V and J ends lost 6 bases and 6 bases, in that order; junction bases with no gene match: 6.

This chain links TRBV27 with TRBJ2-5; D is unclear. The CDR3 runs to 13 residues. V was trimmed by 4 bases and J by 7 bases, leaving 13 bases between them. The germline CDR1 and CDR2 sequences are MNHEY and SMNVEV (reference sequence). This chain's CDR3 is CASSSSTPGTQYF. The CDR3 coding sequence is TGTGCCAGCAGTTCAAGCACTCCGGGGACCCAGTACTTC.

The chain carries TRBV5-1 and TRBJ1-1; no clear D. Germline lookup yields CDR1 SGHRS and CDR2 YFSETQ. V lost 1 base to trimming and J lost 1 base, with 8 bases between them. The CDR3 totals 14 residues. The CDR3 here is CASSLQDKNTEAFF. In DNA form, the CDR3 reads TGCGCCAGCAGCTTGCAGGATAAGAACACTGAAGCTTTCTTT.

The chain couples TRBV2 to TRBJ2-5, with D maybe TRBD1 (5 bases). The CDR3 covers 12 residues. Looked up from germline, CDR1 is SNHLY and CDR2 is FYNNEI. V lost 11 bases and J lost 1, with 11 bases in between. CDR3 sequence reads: CAVRALQETQYF. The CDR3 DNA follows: TGTGCCGTCAGGGCACTCCAAGAGACCCAGTACTTC. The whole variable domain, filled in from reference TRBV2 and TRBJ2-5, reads EPEVTQTPSHQVTQMGQEVILRCVPISNHLYFYWYRQILGQKVEFLVSFYNNEISEKSEIFDDQFSVERPDGSNFTLKIRSTKLEDSAMYFCAVRALQETQYFGPGTRLLVL.

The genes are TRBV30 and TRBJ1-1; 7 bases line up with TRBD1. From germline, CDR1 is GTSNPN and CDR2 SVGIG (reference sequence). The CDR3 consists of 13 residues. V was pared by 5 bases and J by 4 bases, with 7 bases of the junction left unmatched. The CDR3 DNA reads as TGTGCCTGGCGGTTAGGGGGCGTCACTGAAGCTTTCTTT. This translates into CAWRLGGVTEAFF.